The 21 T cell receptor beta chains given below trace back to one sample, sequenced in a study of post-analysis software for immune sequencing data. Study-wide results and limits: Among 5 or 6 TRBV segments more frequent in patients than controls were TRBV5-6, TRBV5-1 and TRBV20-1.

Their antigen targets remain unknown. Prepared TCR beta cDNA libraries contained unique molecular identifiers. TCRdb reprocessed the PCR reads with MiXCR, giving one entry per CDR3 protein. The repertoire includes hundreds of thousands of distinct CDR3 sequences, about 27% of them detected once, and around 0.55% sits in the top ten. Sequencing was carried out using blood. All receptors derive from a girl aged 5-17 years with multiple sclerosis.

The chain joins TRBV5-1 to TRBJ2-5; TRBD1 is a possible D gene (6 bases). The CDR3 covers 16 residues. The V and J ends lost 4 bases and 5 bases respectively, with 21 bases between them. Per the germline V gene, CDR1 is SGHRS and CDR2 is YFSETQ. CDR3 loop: CASSPAPTGSGETQYF. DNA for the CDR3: TGCGCCAGCAGCCCGGCTCCTACAGGGTCCGGTGAGACCCAGTACTTC.

The CDR3 spells CASSLSSVSYNEQFF. DNA for the CDR3: TGTGCCAGCAGTCTTTCTAGCGTTTCCTACAATGAGCAGTTCTTC. The genes are TRBV3-1 and TRBJ2-1, with TRBD2 as a possible D gene (6 bases). Trimming took off 6 bases at V and 1 base at J, with 13 bases between the two ends. CDR1 and CDR2 from the germline V gene are LGHDT and YNNKEL (reference sequence). The CDR3 sequence is 15 residues long.

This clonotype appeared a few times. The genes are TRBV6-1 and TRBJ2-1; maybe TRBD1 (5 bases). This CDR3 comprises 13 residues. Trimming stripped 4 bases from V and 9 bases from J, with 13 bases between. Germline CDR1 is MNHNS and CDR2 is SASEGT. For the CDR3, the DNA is TGTGCCAGCAGTGCCCTCAGGGATTCTGAGCAGTTCTTC. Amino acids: CASSALRDSEQFF.

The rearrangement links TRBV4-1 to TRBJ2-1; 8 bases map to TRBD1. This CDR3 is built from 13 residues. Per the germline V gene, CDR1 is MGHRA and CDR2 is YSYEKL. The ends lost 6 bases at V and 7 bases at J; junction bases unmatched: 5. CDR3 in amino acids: CASRRTGKNEQFF. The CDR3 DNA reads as TGCGCCAGCAGGAGGACAGGGAAGAATGAGCAGTTCTTC.

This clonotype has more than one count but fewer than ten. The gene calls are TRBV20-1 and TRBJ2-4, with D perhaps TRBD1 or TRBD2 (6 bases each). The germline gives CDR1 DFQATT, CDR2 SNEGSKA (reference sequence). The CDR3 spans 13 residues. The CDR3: CSQGGRGKNIQYF. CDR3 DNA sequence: TGCAGCCAAGGGGGGCGGGGCAAAAACATTCAGTACTTC.

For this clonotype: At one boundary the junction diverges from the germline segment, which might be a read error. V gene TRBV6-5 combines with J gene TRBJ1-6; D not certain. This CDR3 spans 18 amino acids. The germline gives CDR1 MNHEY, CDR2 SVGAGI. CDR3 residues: CASSYSFTASSHNSPLHF. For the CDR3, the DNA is TGTGCCAGCAGTTACTCGTTTACCGCGAGCTCCCATAATTCACCCCTCCACTTT.

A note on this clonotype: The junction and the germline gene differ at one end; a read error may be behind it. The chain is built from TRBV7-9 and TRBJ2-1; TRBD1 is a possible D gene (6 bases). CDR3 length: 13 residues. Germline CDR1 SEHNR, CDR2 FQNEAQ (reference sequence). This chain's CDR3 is CASSLIGDNERFF. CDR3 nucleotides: TGTGCCAGCAGCTTAATAGGGGACAATGAGCGGTTCTTC.

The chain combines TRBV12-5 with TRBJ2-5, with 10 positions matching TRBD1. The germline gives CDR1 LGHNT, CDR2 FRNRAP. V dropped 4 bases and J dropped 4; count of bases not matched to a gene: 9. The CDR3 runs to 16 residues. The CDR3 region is CASGWTLTGGTETQYF. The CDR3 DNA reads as TGTGCTAGTGGTTGGACCTTGACAGGGGGCACAGAGACCCAGTACTTC. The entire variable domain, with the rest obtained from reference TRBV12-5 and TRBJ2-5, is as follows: DARVTQTPRHKVTEMGQEVTMRCQPILGHNTVFWYRQTMMQGLELLAYFRNRAPLDDSGMPKDRFSAEMPDATLATLKIQPSEPRDSAVYFCASGWTLTGGTETQYFGPGTRLLVL.

The CDR3 spells CATSDFYGYTF. For the CDR3, the DNA is TGTGCCACCAGTGATTTCTATGGCTACACCTTC. The genes are TRBV24-1 and TRBJ1-2; D remains unclear. Germline V lookup: CDR1 KGHDR, CDR2 SFDVKD. The CDR3 loop spans 11 amino acids. Trimming took off 1 base at V and 4 bases at J, with 0 bases between the two ends.

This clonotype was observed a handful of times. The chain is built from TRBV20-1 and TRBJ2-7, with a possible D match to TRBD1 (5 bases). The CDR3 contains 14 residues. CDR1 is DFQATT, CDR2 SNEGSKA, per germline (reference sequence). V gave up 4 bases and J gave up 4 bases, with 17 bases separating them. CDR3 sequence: CSATRQGNSYEQYF. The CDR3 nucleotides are TGCAGTGCTACAAGGCAGGGCAATTCTTACGAGCAGTACTTC.

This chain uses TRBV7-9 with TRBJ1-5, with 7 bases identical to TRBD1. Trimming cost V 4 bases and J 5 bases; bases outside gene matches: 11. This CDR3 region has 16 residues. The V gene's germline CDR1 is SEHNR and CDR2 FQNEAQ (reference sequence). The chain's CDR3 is CASSSTQQGPHQPQHF. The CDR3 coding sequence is TGTGCCAGCAGCTCGACTCAACAGGGGCCGCATCAGCCCCAGCATTTT.

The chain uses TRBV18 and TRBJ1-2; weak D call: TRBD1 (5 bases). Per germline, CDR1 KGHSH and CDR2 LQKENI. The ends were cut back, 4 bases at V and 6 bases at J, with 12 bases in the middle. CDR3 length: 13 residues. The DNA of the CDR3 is TGTGCCAGCTCACTCCAAACAGGAGATGGCTACACCTTC. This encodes CASSLQTGDGYTF.

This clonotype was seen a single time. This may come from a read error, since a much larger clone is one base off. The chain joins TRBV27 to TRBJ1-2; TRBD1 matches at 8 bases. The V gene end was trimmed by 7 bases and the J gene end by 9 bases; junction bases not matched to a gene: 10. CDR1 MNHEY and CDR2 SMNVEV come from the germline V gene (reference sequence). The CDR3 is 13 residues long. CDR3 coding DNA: TGTGCCAGCACTTTTCAGGGGGCTAAGCGCTACACCTTC. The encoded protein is CASTFQGAKRYTF.

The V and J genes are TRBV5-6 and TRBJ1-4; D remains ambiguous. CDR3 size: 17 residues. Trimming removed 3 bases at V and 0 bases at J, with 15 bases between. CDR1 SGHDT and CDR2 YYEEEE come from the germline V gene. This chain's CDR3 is CASSSRAQTATNEKLFF. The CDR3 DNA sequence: TGTGCCAGCAGCTCGCGGGCGCAGACTGCAACTAATGAAAAACTGTTTTTT.

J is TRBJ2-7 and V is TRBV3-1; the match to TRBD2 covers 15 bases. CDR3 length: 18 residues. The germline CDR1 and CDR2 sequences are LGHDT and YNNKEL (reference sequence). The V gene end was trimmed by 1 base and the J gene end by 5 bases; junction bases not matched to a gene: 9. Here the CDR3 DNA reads TGTGCCAGCAGCCAAGCCGGGACTAGCGGGAGGAGGACTGACGAGCAGTACTTC. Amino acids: CASSQAGTSGRRTDEQYF.

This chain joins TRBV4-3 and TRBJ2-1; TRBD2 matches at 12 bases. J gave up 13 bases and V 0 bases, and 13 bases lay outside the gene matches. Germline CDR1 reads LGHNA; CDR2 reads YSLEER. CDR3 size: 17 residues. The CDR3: CASSQDLGLAGGIPQFF. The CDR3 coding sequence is TGCGCCAGCAGCCAAGATCTGGGGCTAGCGGGAGGGATCCCCCAGTTCTTC.

CDR3 nucleotide sequence: TGCAGTGCCTCCAGGGGGGTCGGCAATCAGCCCCAGCATTTT. It yields the protein CSASRGVGNQPQHF. The V and J genes are TRBV20-1 and TRBJ1-5; 7 bases are shared with TRBD1. There are 14 residues in the CDR3. J lost 2 bases, V lost 6 bases, and 7 bases had no gene match. Germline-derived CDR1 and CDR2 are DFQATT and SNEGSKA (reference sequence).

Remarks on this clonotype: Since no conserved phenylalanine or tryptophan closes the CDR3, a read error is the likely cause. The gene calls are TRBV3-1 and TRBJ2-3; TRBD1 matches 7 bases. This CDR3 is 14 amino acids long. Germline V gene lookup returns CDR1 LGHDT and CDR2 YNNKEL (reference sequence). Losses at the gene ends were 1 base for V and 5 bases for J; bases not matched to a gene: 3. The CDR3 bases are TGTGCCAGCAGCCAAGGGACAGGTCAAGATACGCAGTATGTT. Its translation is CASSQGTGQDTQYV.

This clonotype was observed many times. CDR3 region: CASSYEGGRYEQYF. DNA for the CDR3: TGTGCCAGCAGTTACGAGGGGGGCCGCTACGAGCAGTACTTC. This rearrangement joins TRBV6-5 to TRBJ2-7; D tentatively reads TRBD1 or TRBD2 (6 bases each). Deletions cut 2 bases from V and 3 bases from J, with 11 bases between. The germline gives CDR1 MNHEY, CDR2 SVGAGI. This CDR3 is 14 amino acids long.

This CDR3 is CASSDSLTSGGRETQYF. As DNA, the CDR3 is TGTGCCAGCAGTGATTCCCTGACTAGCGGGGGGCGGGAGACCCAGTACTTC. This chain links TRBV6-1 with TRBJ2-5; 13 bases are shared with TRBD2. Germline assignment: CDR1 MNHNS and CDR2 SASEGT. Trimming took 3 bases from V and 5 from J; bases not matched to a gene: 9. This CDR3 is 17 amino acids long.

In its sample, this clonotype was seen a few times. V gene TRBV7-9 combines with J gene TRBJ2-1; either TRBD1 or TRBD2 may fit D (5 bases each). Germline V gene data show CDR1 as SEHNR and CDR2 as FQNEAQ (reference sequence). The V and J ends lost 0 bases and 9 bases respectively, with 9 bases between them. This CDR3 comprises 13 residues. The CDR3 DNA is TGTGCCAGCAGCTTAGCTGGGGCGGGTGAGCAGTTCTTC. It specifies CASSLAGAGEQFF.